This T cell receptor beta chain was recorded in a study of T cell repertoires in cytomegalovirus infection. Overall study: As its CMV epitopes, the study selected recently identified HLA-C-restricted and well-studied HLA-B-restricted targets. Public TCR beta signatures marked donors with CMV infection and the matching HLA. Study-level findings and limits: HLA-C-restricted, CMV-specific TCR beta clonotypes were dominant ex vivo.

About this clonotype: Its specificity is not known.

V lost 1 base, J lost 8 bases, and 14 bases lay in between. There are 14 residues in the CDR3. TCRdb ran MiXCR on the reads and lists one entry per CDR3 protein. Counted here are fewer than 900,000 distinct CDR3 sequences, about 29% occurring once; the ten biggest clones make up 13%. The source of this sequence is a human donor in good health (CMV status not recorded). Some clones in this sample may be carry-over from other donors' samples. The chain joins TRBV12-3 or TRBV12-4 to TRBJ1-2; the D gene is possibly TRBD1 (6 bases). The input for sequencing was cultured CD8+ T cells from PBMCs, taken from culture after CMV antigen stimulation. The CDR3 region is CASSLGGASRGYTF. In DNA, the CDR3 is TGTGCCAGCAGTTTAGGGGGGGCGTCGAGAGGCTACACCTTC.